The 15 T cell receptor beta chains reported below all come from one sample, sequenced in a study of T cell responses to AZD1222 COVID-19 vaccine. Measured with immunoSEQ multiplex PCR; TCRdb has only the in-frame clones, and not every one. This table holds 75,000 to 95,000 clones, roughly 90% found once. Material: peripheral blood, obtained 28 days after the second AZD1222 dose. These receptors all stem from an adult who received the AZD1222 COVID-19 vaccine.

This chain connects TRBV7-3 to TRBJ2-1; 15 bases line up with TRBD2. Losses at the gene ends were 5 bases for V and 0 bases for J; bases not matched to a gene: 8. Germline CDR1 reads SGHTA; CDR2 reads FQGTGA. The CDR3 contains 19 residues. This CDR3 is CASSRQGLAGGSSYNEQFF. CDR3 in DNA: TGTGCCAGCAGCCGACAGGGACTAGCGGGGGGTAGCTCCTACAATGAGCAGTTCTTC.

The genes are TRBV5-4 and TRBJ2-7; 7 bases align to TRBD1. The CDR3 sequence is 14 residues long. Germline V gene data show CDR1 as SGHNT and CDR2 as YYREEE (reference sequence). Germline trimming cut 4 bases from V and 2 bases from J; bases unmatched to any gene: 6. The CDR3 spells CASSRQGATYEQYF. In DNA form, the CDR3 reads TGTGCCAGCAGCCGACAGGGCGCAACCTACGAGCAGTACTTC.

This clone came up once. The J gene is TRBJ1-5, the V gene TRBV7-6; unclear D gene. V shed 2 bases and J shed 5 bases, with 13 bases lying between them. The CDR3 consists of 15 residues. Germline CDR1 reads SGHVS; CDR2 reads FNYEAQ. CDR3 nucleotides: TGTGCCAGCAGCTTATCTGGGGAGGTGGATCAGCCCCAGCATTTT. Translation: CASSLSGEVDQPQHF.

The CDR3 bases are TGTGCCAGCAGTCCCCACCGGACTAGCGGGGGGGCGAGCGAGCAGTTCTTC. Residues: CASSPHRTSGGASEQFF. This chain uses TRBV6-2 or TRBV6-3 with TRBJ2-1, with 15 bases aligning to TRBD2. This CDR3 spans 17 amino acids. Germline trimming cut 5 bases from V and 10 bases from J; bases unmatched to any gene: 12. CDR1 is MNHEY, CDR2 SVGEGT, per germline.

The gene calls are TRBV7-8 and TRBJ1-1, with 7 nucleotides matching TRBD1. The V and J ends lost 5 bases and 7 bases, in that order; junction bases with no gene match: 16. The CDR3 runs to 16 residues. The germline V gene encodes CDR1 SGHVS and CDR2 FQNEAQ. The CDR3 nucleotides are TGTGCCAGCAGCCTCGACAGGGCCCTTTATTTATATGAAGCTTTCTTT. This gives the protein CASSLDRALYLYEAFF.

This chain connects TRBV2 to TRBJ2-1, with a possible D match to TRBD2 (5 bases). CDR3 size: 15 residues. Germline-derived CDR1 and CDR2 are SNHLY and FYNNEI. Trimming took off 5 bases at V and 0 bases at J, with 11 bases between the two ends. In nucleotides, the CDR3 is TGTGCCAGCAGTCCTGGACTCAGCTCCTACAATGAGCAGTTCTTC. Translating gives CASSPGLSSYNEQFF.

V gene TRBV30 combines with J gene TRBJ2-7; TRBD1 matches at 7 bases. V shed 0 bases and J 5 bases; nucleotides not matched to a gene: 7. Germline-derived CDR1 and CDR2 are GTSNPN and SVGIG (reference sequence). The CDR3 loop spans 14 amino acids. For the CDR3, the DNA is TGTGCCTGGAGTGTCCTACAGGGGCGCCACGAGCAGTACTTC. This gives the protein CAWSVLQGRHEQYF.

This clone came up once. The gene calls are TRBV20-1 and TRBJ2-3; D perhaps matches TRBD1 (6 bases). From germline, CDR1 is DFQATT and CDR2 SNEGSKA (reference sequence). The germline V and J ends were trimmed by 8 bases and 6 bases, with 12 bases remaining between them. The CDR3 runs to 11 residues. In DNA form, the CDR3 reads TGCAGTTACCGACAGGTGGATACGCAGTATTTT. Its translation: CSYRQVDTQYF.

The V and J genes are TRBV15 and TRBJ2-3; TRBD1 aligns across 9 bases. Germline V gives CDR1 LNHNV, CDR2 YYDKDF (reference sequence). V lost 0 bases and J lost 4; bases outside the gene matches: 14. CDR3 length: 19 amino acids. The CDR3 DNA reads TGTGCCACCAGCAGAGATAGTAAACCGGGACAGGGACCCCCAGATACGCAGTATTTT. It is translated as CATSRDSKPGQGPPDTQYF.

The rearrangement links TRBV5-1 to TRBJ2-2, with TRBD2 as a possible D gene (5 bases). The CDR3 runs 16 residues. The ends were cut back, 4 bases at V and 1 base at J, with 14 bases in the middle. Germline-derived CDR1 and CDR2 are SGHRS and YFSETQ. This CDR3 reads CASSLTRRENTGELFF. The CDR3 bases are TGCGCCAGCAGCCTGACCCGACGGGAGAACACCGGGGAGCTGTTTTTT.

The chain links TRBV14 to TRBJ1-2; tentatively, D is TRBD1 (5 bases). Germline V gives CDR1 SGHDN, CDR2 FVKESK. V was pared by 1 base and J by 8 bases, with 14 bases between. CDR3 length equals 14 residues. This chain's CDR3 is CASSQGGRAGGYTF. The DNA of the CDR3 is TGTGCCAGCAGCCAAGGTGGCAGGGCTGGGGGCTACACCTTC.

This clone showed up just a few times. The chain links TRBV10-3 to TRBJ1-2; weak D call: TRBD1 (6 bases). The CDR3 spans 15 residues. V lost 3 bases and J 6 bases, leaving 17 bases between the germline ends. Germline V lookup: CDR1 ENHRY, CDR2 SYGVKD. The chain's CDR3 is CAISDTGFTRDGYTF. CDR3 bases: TGTGCCATCAGTGATACAGGGTTCACTCGAGATGGCTACACCTTC.

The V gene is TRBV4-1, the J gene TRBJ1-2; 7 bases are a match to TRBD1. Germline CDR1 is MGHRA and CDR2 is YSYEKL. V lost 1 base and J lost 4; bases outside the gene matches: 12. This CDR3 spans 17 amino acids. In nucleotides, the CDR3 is TGCGCCAGCAGCCAAGGGCAGGCGAGGGGGCTCGTCTATGGCTACACCTTC. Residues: CASSQGQARGLVYGYTF.

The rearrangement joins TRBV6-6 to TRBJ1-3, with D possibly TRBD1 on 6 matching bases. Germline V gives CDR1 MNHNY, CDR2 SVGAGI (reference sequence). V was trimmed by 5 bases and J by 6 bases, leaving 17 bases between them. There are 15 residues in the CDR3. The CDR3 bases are TGTGCCAGCAGTCAGGGGCCGACTGGTAAAAACACCATATATTTT. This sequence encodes CASSQGPTGKNTIYF.

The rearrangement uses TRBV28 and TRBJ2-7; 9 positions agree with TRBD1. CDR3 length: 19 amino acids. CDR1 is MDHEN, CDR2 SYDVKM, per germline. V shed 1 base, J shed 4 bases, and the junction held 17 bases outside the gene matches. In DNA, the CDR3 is TGTGCCAGCAGTTTATTTCGCGTTGGACAGGGGTCCAATCCATACGAGCAGTACTTC. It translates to CASSLFRVGQGSNPYEQYF.